This paragraph reports one T cell receptor (beta chain). As yet, its antigen is unknown. The entry originates in a study of somatic mutations in cytotoxic T cells in rheumatoid arthritis. Study details: Certain V beta antibody-stained T-cell populations, V beta1+ cells sequenced for TCRB among them, were flow-sorted to nearly 100% purity. The study's findings and limits: In the expanded CD8+ clones, the antigen targets remained unknown.

Using immunoSEQ multiplex PCR, the repertoire was profiled, and TCRdb retains in-frame clones only, with some absent. Among approximately 20,000 clones listed, 80% were seen once. Germline V gene lookup returns CDR1 ENHRY and CDR2 SYGVKD. V dropped 7 bases and J dropped 2 bases, with 11 bases sitting between them. CDR3 length: 14 residues. J is TRBJ2-2 and V is TRBV10-3; maybe TRBD1 (6 bases). Material for sequencing was CD8+ T cells sorted from blood. This clonotype was obtained from an adult with rheumatoid arthritis. CDR3 nucleotides: TGTGCCATCAAGGGGGAAGGCAACACCGGGGAGCTGTTTTTT. Its translation is CAIKGEGNTGELFF.